Presented here are 21 T cell receptor beta chains from one specimen sequenced in a study of T-cell reconstitution after alpha-beta-depleted transplantation in children. Molecular barcoding with unique molecular identifiers was used for the TCRbeta library. TCRdb re-called the PCR reads with MiXCR, one entry per CDR3 protein. The sample consists of a few hundred thousand distinct CDR3 sequences, 10% to 15% of them appearing once. The material sequenced was PBMCs, mostly from graft donor cells, taken 360 days after TCRalphabeta/CD19-depleted stem cell transplant. Receptors were obtained from a male patient younger than 18 who had a stem cell transplant for acute myeloid leukemia, so the T cells may come from the graft donor.

The chain has TRBV7-3 and TRBJ2-5; D is perhaps TRBD2 (7 bases). V was pared by 2 bases and J by 2 bases, with 12 bases between. There are 15 residues in the CDR3. Germline CDR1 and CDR2: SGHTA and FQGTGA. For the CDR3, the DNA is TGTGCCAGCAGCTTATCGGGGGGCTCTCAAGAGACCCAGTACTTC. Residues: CASSLSGGSQETQYF.

V usage is TRBV12-3 or TRBV12-4 and J usage is TRBJ2-7; 9 bases agree with TRBD2. CDR3 length: 13 amino acids. V shed 7 bases and J 2 bases; nucleotides not matched to a gene: 3. The CDR3 region has the DNA TGTGCCAGCAAAGTAGCGGGAGCCTACGAGCAGTACTTC. Amino acid sequence: CASKVAGAYEQYF.

The chain joins TRBV28 to TRBJ2-3, with D unresolved. V shed 6 bases and J shed 3 bases, with 7 bases lying between them. The CDR3 length is 12 residues. Germline CDR1 is MDHEN and CDR2 is SYDVKM. The CDR3 DNA is TGTGCCAGCAGCCGAATGACAGATACGCAGTATTTT. This encodes CASSRMTDTQYF.

This chain connects TRBV29-1 to TRBJ2-3, with TRBD1 as a possible D gene (6 bases). The CDR3 totals 14 residues. The germline V gene encodes CDR1 SQVTM and CDR2 ANQGSEA. Trimming removed 4 bases at V and 9 bases at J, with 20 bases between. CDR3 coding DNA: TGCAGCGTTGGTCAGGGGCGGTCGCAGGGCACGCAGTATTTT. Its protein is CSVGQGRSQGTQYF.

This clonotype turned up a few times. The chain carries TRBV7-2 and TRBJ2-5; D is unclear. Germline-derived CDR1 and CDR2 are SGHTA and FQGNSA. Trimming shortened V by 0 bases and J by 0 bases, and 5 bases separated the two germline ends. The CDR3 sequence is 14 residues long. This CDR3 is CASSLAQYQETQYF. The CDR3 coding sequence is TGTGCCAGCAGCTTAGCGCAGTACCAAGAGACCCAGTACTTC.

Many counts were recorded for this clonotype. This rearrangement joins TRBV20-1 to TRBJ1-2, with a tentative D call TRBD1 (6 bases). Germline CDR1 DFQATT, CDR2 SNEGSKA (reference sequence). Deletions cut 5 bases from V and 2 bases from J, with 12 bases between. The CDR3 runs 13 residues. The CDR3 reads CSAQNQGNYGYTF. The CDR3 bases are TGCAGTGCTCAGAACCAGGGGAACTATGGCTACACCTTC.

The chain has TRBV7-2 and TRBJ1-5; 7 bases are a match to TRBD1. J gave up 5 bases and V 3 bases, and 7 bases lay outside the gene matches. Germline V lookup: CDR1 SGHTA, CDR2 FQGNSA. The CDR3 has 15 residues. Here the CDR3 reads CASSLEGQTDQPQHF. The CDR3 bases are TGTGCCAGCAGCTTGGAGGGACAGACGGATCAGCCCCAGCATTTT.

This clonotype has at least ten counts. The V call is TRBV28, the J call TRBJ2-2; D not certain. This CDR3 region has 12 residues. The germline V and J ends were trimmed by 6 bases and 4 bases, with 6 bases remaining between them. Germline-derived CDR1 and CDR2 are MDHEN and SYDVKM. The CDR3 sequence is CASRLSTGELFF. The CDR3 DNA sequence: TGTGCCAGCAGGCTGAGCACCGGGGAGCTGTTTTTT.

The chain carries TRBV27 and TRBJ2-1; 8 bases line up with TRBD1. CDR3 length equals 18 residues. Germline CDR1 and CDR2: MNHEY and SMNVEV (reference sequence). V was clipped by 2 bases and J by 0 bases; unmatched bases: 9. CDR3 in DNA: TGTGCCAGCAGTTTACGGCTCCGACAGGGGCTCTCCTACAATGAGCAGTTCTTC. Amino acid sequence: CASSLRLRQGLSYNEQFF.

J is TRBJ2-6 and V is TRBV20-1; D is ambiguous. V gave up 4 bases and J gave up 0 bases, with 19 bases separating them. Looked up from germline, CDR1 is DFQATT and CDR2 is SNEGSKA (reference sequence). The CDR3 loop spans 18 amino acids. CDR3 amino acids: CSAIRVTPWISGANVLTF. The CDR3 DNA reads as TGCAGTGCTATACGCGTAACTCCCTGGATCTCTGGGGCCAACGTCCTGACTTTC.

This clonotype was seen more than once but under ten times. The J gene is TRBJ2-5, the V gene TRBV10-2; 11 bases fit TRBD2. CDR3 size: 18 residues. Germline V lookup: CDR1 WSHSY, CDR2 SAAADI. V lost 2 bases and J lost 2; bases outside the gene matches: 10. CDR3 amino acids: CASSEIRGRLAGQETQYF. DNA for the CDR3: TGCGCCAGCAGTGAGATCAGAGGGAGACTAGCGGGACAAGAGACCCAGTACTTC.

The chain has TRBV27 and TRBJ2-1, with 9 bases that match TRBD2. This CDR3 is 15 amino acids long. The ends lost 8 bases at V and 8 bases at J; junction bases unmatched: 13. In germline, CDR1 is MNHEY, CDR2 SMNVEV (reference sequence). The CDR3 protein is CASGGMGGRVDEQFF. The CDR3 DNA is TGTGCCAGCGGTGGTATGGGCGGGAGGGTCGATGAGCAGTTCTTC.

The rearrangement links TRBV29-1 to TRBJ2-1, with TRBD1 as a possible D gene (6 bases). V was cut by 6 bases and J by 0 bases, with 18 bases left in between. The V gene's germline CDR1 is SQVTM and CDR2 ANQGSEA. CDR3 length equals 16 residues. CDR3 coding DNA: TGCAGCGTGAGGGGGATGGGCGGTAGCTCCTACAATGAGCAGTTCTTC. The encoded protein is CSVRGMGGSSYNEQFF.

This clonotype was observed a few times. The CDR3 protein is CASSQELPSSGSYNEQFF. CDR3 sequence (DNA): TGCGCCAGCAGCCAAGAACTTCCGTCTAGCGGGAGTTACAATGAGCAGTTCTTC. The chain combines TRBV4-3 with TRBJ2-1; 10 nucleotides agree with TRBD2. Germline CDR1 and CDR2: LGHNA and YSLEER. V shed 0 bases and J 4 bases; nucleotides not matched to a gene: 9. CDR3 size: 18 residues.

This clonotype was counted only a few times. The chain combines TRBV12-3 or TRBV12-4 with TRBJ2-5, with TRBD2 identical over 7 bases. This CDR3 has 15 amino acids. The V gene end was trimmed by 3 bases and the J gene end by 5 bases; junction bases not matched to a gene: 9. The CDR3 is CASSLGGRPGETQYF. The DNA for the CDR3 is TGTGCCAGCAGTTTGGGGGGGAGGCCCGGTGAGACCCAGTACTTC.

This clonotype was picked up many times. The CDR3 coding sequence is TGCAGTGCTAAGGGCAGGCCCCGGGAGCAGTACTTC. Its translation is CSAKGRPREQYF. The J gene is TRBJ2-7, the V gene TRBV20-1; D remains ambiguous. The germline CDR1 and CDR2 sequences are DFQATT and SNEGSKA (reference sequence). V gave up 4 bases and J gave up 7 bases, with 14 bases separating them. The CDR3 consists of 12 residues.

This clonotype was counted a few times. The V call is TRBV5-1, the J call TRBJ2-1, with D possibly being TRBD2 (6 bases). V was pared by 3 bases and J by 4 bases, with 14 bases between. The CDR3 runs 15 residues. Germline V gene lookup returns CDR1 SGHRS and CDR2 YFSETQ. The CDR3 region has the DNA TGCGCCAGCAGCTCCCCAGCTAGCGCGTACAATGAGCAGTTCTTC. Its protein is CASSSPASAYNEQFF.

The CDR3 DNA reads TGTGCCAGCACCCTAGGGGCAAACGAGCAGTACTTC. Translating it yields CASTLGANEQYF. The chain joins TRBV6-2 or TRBV6-3 to TRBJ2-7, with D possibly matching TRBD1 (5 bases). Trimming shortened V by 7 bases and J by 5 bases, and 12 bases separated the two germline ends. CDR1 MNHEY and CDR2 SVGEGT come from the germline V gene. The CDR3 has 12 amino acids.

This clonotype occurred many times. V usage is TRBV7-3 and J usage is TRBJ1-1, with 8 bases aligning to TRBD1. The CDR3 loop spans 15 amino acids. CDR1 is SGHTA, CDR2 FQGTGA, per germline. V was clipped by 2 bases and J by 3 bases; unmatched bases: 5. CDR3: CASSLLGQGYTEAFF. The CDR3 DNA sequence: TGTGCCAGCAGCTTACTCGGACAGGGTTACACTGAAGCTTTCTTT.

This clonotype appeared a few times. The chain is built from TRBV28 and TRBJ2-5; 7 bases align to TRBD2. The CDR3 runs to 13 residues. V gave up 4 bases and J gave up 4 bases; unmatched junction bases: 3. Germline V gene sequence: CDR1 MDHEN, CDR2 SYDVKM. The CDR3 DNA reads as TGTGCCAGCAGTTCGACTAGCCGAGAGACCCAGTACTTC. Protein: CASSSTSRETQYF.

This clonotype has a handful of counts. The rearrangement uses TRBV7-3 and TRBJ1-2; TRBD1 matches at 7 bases. CDR3 size: 16 residues. J gave up 0 bases and V 5 bases, and 9 bases lay outside the gene matches. Germline loops: CDR1 SGHTA, CDR2 FQGTGA. In DNA form, the CDR3 reads TGTGCCAGCAGCCCGCAGGGGGGCCCAGCTAACTATGGCTACACCTTC. Its translation: CASSPQGGPANYGYTF. Filled out from reference TRBV7-3 and TRBJ1-2, the complete variable domain reads GAGVSQTPSNKVTEKGKYVELRCDPISGHTALYWYRQSLGQGPEFLIYFQGTGAADDSGLPNDRFFAVRPEGSVSTLKIQRTERGDSAVYLCASSPQGGPANYGYTFGSGTRLTVV.